Following are 30 T cell receptor beta chains from one sample sequenced in a study of Graves' ophthalmopathy and Graves' hyperthyroidism. Amplifying from RNA transcripts, the study obtained TCR beta CDR3 regions. Amplification began with first-round RT-PCR using HTBI primers, then second-round multiplex PCR was performed. One entry per CDR3 protein, called by TCRdb with MiXCR from the multiplex PCR reads. Here the sample spans 740,000 or so distinct CDR3 sequences, 35% to 50% being singletons. Source material: peripheral blood. The source is an adult man with Graves' ophthalmopathy.

The table lists this clonotype with a few counts. The V call is TRBV5-6, the J call TRBJ2-7; D is possibly TRBD1 (5 bases). V was cut by 0 bases and J by 2 bases, with 15 bases left in between. Germline CDR1 SGHDT, CDR2 YYEEEE. This CDR3 comprises 16 residues. CDR3 sequence reads: CASSLAGAGYPYEQYF. The CDR3 region has the DNA TGTGCCAGCAGCTTGGCTGGGGCAGGTTATCCCTACGAGCAGTACTTC.

The chain combines TRBV15 with TRBJ2-7, with 8 bases matching TRBD2. Per germline, CDR1 LNHNV and CDR2 YYDKDF (reference sequence). The V and J ends lost 0 bases and 2 bases, in that order; junction bases with no gene match: 3. The CDR3 length is 15 residues. CDR3 loop: CATSRDKAGAYEQYF. CDR3 DNA sequence: TGTGCCACCAGCAGAGATAAAGCGGGGGCCTACGAGCAGTACTTC.

This chain links TRBV19 with TRBJ1-5; D may be TRBD1 (5 bases). Germline V lookup: CDR1 LNHDA, CDR2 SQIVND (reference sequence). The CDR3 loop spans 15 amino acids. V was trimmed by 5 bases and J by 2 bases, leaving 13 bases between them. CDR3 DNA: TGTGCCAGTAGTTTGAGGGGAGGAGGCAATCAGCCCCAGCATTTT. Amino acids: CASSLRGGGNQPQHF. The full variable domain, its missing parts supplied by reference TRBV19 and TRBJ1-5, is DGGITQSPKYLFRKEGQNVTLSCEQNLNHDAMYWYRQDPGQGLRLIYYSQIVNDFQKGDIAEGYSVSREKKESFPLTVTSAQKNPTAFYLCASSLRGGGNQPQHFGDGTRLSIL.

This chain connects TRBV29-1 to TRBJ2-5; perhaps TRBD2 as D (7 bases). The CDR3 loop spans 14 amino acids. Trimming cost V 1 base and J 5 bases, with 14 bases left between them. Germline lookup yields CDR1 SQVTM and CDR2 ANQGSEA. Here the CDR3 DNA reads TGCAGCGTTGAAGTTTTCGGGGGGCTGGAGACCCAGTACTTC. Its protein product is CSVEVFGGLETQYF. Full variable domain (remainder filled in from reference TRBV29-1 and TRBJ2-5): SAVISQKPSRDICQRGTSLTIQCQVDSQVTMMFWYRQQPGQSLTLIATANQGSEATYESGFVIDKFPISRPNLTFSTLTVSNMSPEDSSIYLCSVEVFGGLETQYFGPGTRLLVL.

This clonotype has a count of ten or more. The V and J genes are TRBV7-6 and TRBJ1-4, with D unresolved. Germline V gene sequence: CDR1 SGHVS, CDR2 FNYEAQ. With 1 base removed from V and 0 bases from J, the gap between germline ends came to 12 bases. The CDR3 runs 17 residues. The CDR3 DNA sequence: TGTGCCAGCAGCTTAGGAGGAGCAGGCGCAACTAATGAAAAACTGTTTTTT. Translated: CASSLGGAGATNEKLFF.

This clonotype occurred many times. V is TRBV7-2 and J is TRBJ2-5, with D uncertain. The germline V gene has CDR1 SGHTA and CDR2 FQGNSA. V was pared by 5 bases and J by 5 bases, with 12 bases between. The CDR3 is 13 residues long. The CDR3 loop reads CASSPTRRETQYF. DNA for the CDR3: TGTGCCAGCAGCCCCACGCGGCGTGAGACCCAGTACTTC. The variable domain in full, completed from reference TRBV7-2 and TRBJ2-5, reads GAGVSQSPSNKVTEKGKDVELRCDPISGHTALYWYRQSLGQGLEFLIYFQGNSAPDKSGLPSDRFSAERTGGSVSTLTIQRTQQEDSAVYLCASSPTRRETQYFGPGTRLLVL.

This rearrangement joins TRBV7-9 to TRBJ2-7; no definite D call. In germline, CDR1 is SEHNR, CDR2 FQNEAQ (reference sequence). The V end was cut by 2 bases, the J end by 3 bases, with 14 bases between. This CDR3 has 15 residues. CDR3 nucleotide sequence: TGTGCCAGCAGCTTATTAATTGATTCCTACTACGAGCAGTACTTC. This encodes CASSLLIDSYYEQYF.

The sample holds a few counts of this clonotype. The gene calls are TRBV20-1 and TRBJ1-5; D is unresolved. Germline V CDR1 and CDR2: DFQATT, SNEGSKA (reference sequence). The CDR3 is 14 amino acids. V lost 3 bases to trimming and J lost 6 bases, with 15 bases between them. The CDR3 spells CSASTDQWRQPQHF. CDR3 nucleotides: TGCAGTGCTAGCACCGACCAATGGCGTCAGCCCCAGCATTTT.

This rearrangement joins TRBV20-1 to TRBJ2-3; D is unclear. The germline gives CDR1 DFQATT, CDR2 SNEGSKA (reference sequence). CDR3 length: 15 amino acids. The V and J ends lost 1 base and 1 base respectively, with 12 bases between them. In nucleotides, the CDR3 is TGCAGTGCTAGAGTGGCTACCCAGGGCACAGATACGCAGTATTTT. This sequence encodes CSARVATQGTDTQYF.

The chain has TRBV15 and TRBJ1-2, with TRBD1 matching 8 bases. The germline CDR1 and CDR2 sequences are LNHNV and YYDKDF (reference sequence). CDR3 length: 15 amino acids. The V gene end was trimmed by 3 bases and the J gene end by 7 bases; junction bases not matched to a gene: 10. CDR3 in amino acids: CATSSEDRGSFGYTF. CDR3 DNA sequence: TGTGCCACCAGCAGTGAAGACAGGGGTTCATTTGGCTACACCTTC.

The chain couples TRBV7-9 to TRBJ2-5; maybe TRBD1 (5 bases). V was clipped by 2 bases and J by 3 bases, with 13 bases between them. CDR1 is SEHNR and CDR2 is FQNEAQ in the germline V gene (reference sequence). The CDR3 loop spans 15 amino acids. CDR3 in DNA: TGTGCCAGCAGCTTACAGGGATGGTCTGAAGAGACCCAGTACTTC. Translation: CASSLQGWSEETQYF.

The genes are TRBV7-9 and TRBJ1-2; D might be TRBD1 (5 bases). The CDR3 runs to 15 residues. CDR1 is SEHNR, CDR2 FQNEAQ, per germline (reference sequence). V dropped 4 bases and J dropped 7 bases, with 19 bases sitting between them. CDR3 in DNA: TGTGCCAGCAGCTCAAACGGACGGGGGACCGGTGGCTACACCTTC. Translation gives CASSSNGRGTGGYTF.

The table lists this clonotype with a few counts. This CDR3 reads CSAFSTNRGETQYF. The CDR3 nucleotides read TGCAGTGCTTTCTCGACTAACAGGGGAGAGACCCAGTACTTC. This chain connects TRBV20-1 to TRBJ2-5; 7 bases match TRBD1. Trimming cost V 5 bases and J 4 bases; bases outside gene matches: 10. The germline gives CDR1 DFQATT, CDR2 SNEGSKA (reference sequence). This CDR3 region has 14 residues.

V and J are TRBV19 and TRBJ1-1; possibly TRBD1 for D (5 bases). Trimming shortened V by 7 bases and J by 4 bases, and 16 bases separated the two germline ends. The V gene's germline CDR1 is LNHDA and CDR2 SQIVND (reference sequence). This CDR3 contains 14 residues. The CDR3 loop is CASNMDTSGTEAFF. As DNA, the CDR3 is TGTGCCAGTAATATGGACACAAGTGGCACTGAAGCTTTCTTT.

The rearrangement links TRBV25-1 to TRBJ1-2; unclear D gene. V lost 6 bases and J lost 5, with 10 bases in between. Germline CDR1 is MGHDK and CDR2 is SYGVNS. CDR3 length equals 12 residues. The CDR3 spells CASRDGVYGYTF. The CDR3 nucleotides read TGTGCCAGCAGGGACGGGGTTTATGGCTACACCTTC.

This clonotype was recorded many times. The chain recombines TRBV5-5 with TRBJ2-5; the match to TRBD2 covers 12 bases. Germline loops: CDR1 SGHKS, CDR2 YYEKEE (reference sequence). The CDR3 is made up of 15 amino acids. With 5 bases clipped from V and 4 bases from J, the junction kept 6 bases outside the gene matches. CDR3 in amino acids: CASRRTLAGGETQYF. DNA of the CDR3: TGTGCCAGCAGACGAACACTAGCGGGAGGAGAGACCCAGTACTTC.

This clonotype showed up just a few times. The chain recombines TRBV7-9 with TRBJ1-6; D remains ambiguous. Germline V CDR1 and CDR2: SEHNR, FQNEAQ (reference sequence). This CDR3 region has 16 residues. The V gene lost 2 bases and the J gene lost 12 bases, with 20 bases spanning the gap. The CDR3 nucleotides read TGTGCCAGCAGCTTAAGTGGCTCTCCTGGCACGGAACCCCTCCACTTT. Its translation: CASSLSGSPGTEPLHF.

V and J are TRBV29-1 and TRBJ2-7; TRBD1 matches 9 bases. In germline, CDR1 is SQVTM, CDR2 ANQGSEA. J gave up 7 bases and V 7 bases, and 8 bases lay outside the gene matches. The CDR3 has 12 residues. The DNA of the CDR3 is TGCAGCGGACAGGGGGTGGCGAGTGAGCAGTACTTC. Translating it yields CSGQGVASEQYF.

This clonotype turned up a few times. The chain carries TRBV13 and TRBJ2-2, with 8 bases aligning to TRBD1. V shed 5 bases and J 7 bases; nucleotides not matched to a gene: 9. CDR3 length: 15 amino acids. CDR1 is PRHDT and CDR2 is FYEKMQ in the germline V gene (reference sequence). The CDR3 nucleotides read TGTGCCAGCAGCGACAGGGGTTTAAGCTACGGGGAGCTGTTTTTT. Its translation: CASSDRGLSYGELFF.

The chain links TRBV7-3 to TRBJ2-7; D ambiguous. The V gene's germline CDR1 is SGHTA and CDR2 FQGTGA. The V end was cut by 5 bases, the J end by 7 bases, with 12 bases between. The length of the CDR3 is 12 residues. CDR3 sequence (DNA): TGTGCCAGCAGCGGGTCTTTGGGGGAGCAGTACTTC. Protein sequence: CASSGSLGEQYF. The entire variable domain, with the rest obtained from reference TRBV7-3 and TRBJ2-7, is as follows: GAGVSQTPSNKVTEKGKYVELRCDPISGHTALYWYRQSLGQGPEFLIYFQGTGAADDSGLPNDRFFAVRPEGSVSTLKIQRTERGDSAVYLCASSGSLGEQYFGPGTRLTVT.

This clonotype was detected ten times or more. The genes are TRBV20-1 and TRBJ2-7; no clear D gene. V was trimmed by 5 bases and J by 2 bases, leaving 10 bases between them. CDR3 length equals 12 residues. The germline V gene has CDR1 DFQATT and CDR2 SNEGSKA (reference sequence). The CDR3 DNA sequence: TGCAGTGCTCGTTACGGTCCCTACGAGCAGTACTTC. Protein product: CSARYGPYEQYF.

As to this clonotype: Without the conserved terminal phenylalanine or tryptophan, this CDR3 likely stems from a read error. This chain links TRBV19 with TRBJ1-2; D gene uncertain. The CDR3 length is 13 residues. Per the germline V gene, CDR1 is LNHDA and CDR2 is SQIVND (reference sequence). The ends were cut back, 3 bases at V and 4 bases at J, with 9 bases in the middle. This CDR3 is CASSMGRPYGYTS. The CDR3 DNA reads TGTGCCAGTAGTATGGGCAGACCCTATGGCTACACCTCC.

There are a few counts of this clonotype. The chain is built from TRBV19 and TRBJ1-1; D call uncertain. CDR1 is LNHDA and CDR2 is SQIVND in the germline V gene (reference sequence). V was shortened by 5 bases and J by 1 base, with 11 bases between the two germline ends. The CDR3 is 14 residues long. The CDR3 sequence is CASSPRWGNTEAFF. Written as DNA, the CDR3 is TGTGCCAGTAGTCCCCGTTGGGGGAACACTGAAGCTTTCTTT.

The rearrangement uses TRBV25-1 and TRBJ1-6, with TRBD1 matching over 7 bases. Per the germline V gene, CDR1 is MGHDK and CDR2 is SYGVNS. V lost 5 bases and J lost 9; bases outside the gene matches: 10. This CDR3 has 15 amino acids. The DNA of the CDR3 is TGTGCCAGCAGTTTCACGGACAGGTTGGGTTCACCCCTCCACTTT. Its protein is CASSFTDRLGSPLHF.

This clonotype was counted ten times or more. The chain joins TRBV6-5 to TRBJ1-2; D not resolved. Trimming pared 5 bases from V and 1 base from J, leaving 8 bases between. Germline V gene lookup returns CDR1 MNHEY and CDR2 SVGAGI. The CDR3 sequence is 13 residues long. The chain's CDR3 is CASSVNINYGYTF. The CDR3 DNA reads as TGTGCCAGCAGTGTCAACATTAACTATGGCTACACCTTC.

Comments on this clonotype: A read error may explain this, as a much larger clone is one base away. This chain uses TRBV10-3 with TRBJ1-1; no clear D. V lost 10 bases and J 2 bases, leaving 11 bases between the germline ends. Germline lookup yields CDR1 ENHRY and CDR2 SYGVKD. The CDR3 runs 12 residues. The CDR3 spells CASSQENTEAFF. In DNA, the CDR3 is TGTGCCAGCAGCCAAGAAAACACTGAAGCTTTCTTT.

The chain employs TRBV25-1 and TRBJ2-2, with 12 positions matching TRBD2. Germline CDR1 is MGHDK and CDR2 is SYGVNS. V was clipped by 6 bases and J by 5 bases; unmatched bases: 10. The CDR3 totals 17 residues. CDR3 coding DNA: TGTGCCAGCAGCTTTCTAGCGGGAGGGTCGGGGACCGGGGAGCTGTTTTTT. Translating it yields CASSFLAGGSGTGELFF.

This clonotype has just one count. The V and J genes are TRBV10-3 and TRBJ1-1; unclear D gene. The CDR3 length is 14 residues. Germline-derived CDR1 and CDR2 are ENHRY and SYGVKD. Trimming removed 3 bases from V and 5 bases from J, with 13 bases in between. CDR3 DNA: TGTGCCATCAGTGACGCTCCGGGAGGGACTGAAGCTTTCTTT. It encodes CAISDAPGGTEAFF.

About this clonotype: The germline gene is not matched at one end of the junction; a read error may be the cause. The V call is TRBV10-3, the J call TRBJ2-5; 7 bases map to TRBD2. The CDR3 length is 13 residues. Germline assignment: CDR1 ENHRY and CDR2 SYGVKD. For the CDR3, the DNA is TGTGCCAGCAGCCAGACTAGCAAAGAGACCCGGTACTTC. It specifies CASSQTSKETRYF.

This chain joins TRBV11-2 and TRBJ1-2, with D perhaps TRBD1 (5 bases). Trimming removed 5 bases at V and 5 bases at J, with 15 bases between. CDR3 length: 14 amino acids. CDR1 and CDR2 from the germline V gene are SGHAT and FQNNGV. CDR3 nucleotides: TGTGCCAGCAGCCAAGACAAGAGGGGATATGGCTACACCTTC. Its translation: CASSQDKRGYGYTF.